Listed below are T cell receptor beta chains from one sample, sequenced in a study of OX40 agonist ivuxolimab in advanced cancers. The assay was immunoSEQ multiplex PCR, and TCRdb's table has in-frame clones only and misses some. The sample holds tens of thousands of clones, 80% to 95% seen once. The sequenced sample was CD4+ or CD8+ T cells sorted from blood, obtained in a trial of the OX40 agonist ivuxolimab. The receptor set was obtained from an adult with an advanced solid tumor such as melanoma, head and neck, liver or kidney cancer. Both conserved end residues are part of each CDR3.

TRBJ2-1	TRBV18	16	CASSPNTAGDYNEQFF
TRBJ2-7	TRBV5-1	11	CASSASYEQYF
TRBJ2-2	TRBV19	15	CASSFGKGYTGELFF
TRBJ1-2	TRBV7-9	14	CASSSTHRNYGYTF
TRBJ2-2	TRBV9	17	CASSVEYGGRSGGELFF
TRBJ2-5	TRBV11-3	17	CASSFLGGTTVGETQYF
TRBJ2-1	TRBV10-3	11	CAILDQGEQFF
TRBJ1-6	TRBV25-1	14	CASSESASGSPLHF
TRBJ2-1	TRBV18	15	CASGAGTSGRNEQFF
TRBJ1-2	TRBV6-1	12	CASVTRNYGYTF
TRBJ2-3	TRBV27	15	CASYPGAGSADTQYF
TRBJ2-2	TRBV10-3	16	CAISDPGLANTGELFF
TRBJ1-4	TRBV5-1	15	CASSLAGTPGEKLFF
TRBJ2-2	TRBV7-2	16	CASSLNSGSNTGELFF
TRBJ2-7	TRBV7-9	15	CASSLSPGGPHEQYF
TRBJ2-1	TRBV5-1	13	CASTGAGHNEQFF
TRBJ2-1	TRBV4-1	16	CASSQVDIISYNEQFF
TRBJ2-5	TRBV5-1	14	CASSFQTVQETQYF
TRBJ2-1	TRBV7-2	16	CASSLAAGGSYNEQFF
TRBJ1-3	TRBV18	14	CASSPSQSGNTIYF
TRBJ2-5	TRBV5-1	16	CASSLTIGQGGETQYF
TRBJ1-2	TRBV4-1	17	CASSRSPATRVNYGYTF
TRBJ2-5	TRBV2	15	CASSAKNLVQETQYF
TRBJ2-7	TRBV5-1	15	CASSQSQDRSREQYF
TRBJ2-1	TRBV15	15	CATRRADSSYNEQFF
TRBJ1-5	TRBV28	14	CASSLSAGSGPQHF
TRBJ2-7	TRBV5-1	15	CASSFATSGSYEQYF
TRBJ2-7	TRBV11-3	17	CASSFEKTRASVYEQYF
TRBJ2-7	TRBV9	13	CASSVGYEGEQYF
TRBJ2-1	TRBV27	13	CATTRPPYNEQFF
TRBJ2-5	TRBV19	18	CASSIGGREGLFRETQYF
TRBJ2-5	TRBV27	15	CASRPYGGQRETQYF
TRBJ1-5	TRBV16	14	CASSQGGDKQPQHF
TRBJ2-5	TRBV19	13	CASSIQIQETQYF
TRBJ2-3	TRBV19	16	CASSPKRIPSTDTQYF
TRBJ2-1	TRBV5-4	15	CASSLGREWGHEQFF
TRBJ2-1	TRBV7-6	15	CASRPGLAGADEQFF
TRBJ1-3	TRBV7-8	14	CASSLQGGGNTIYF
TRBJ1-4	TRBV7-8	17	CASSSPYEGGGNEKLFF
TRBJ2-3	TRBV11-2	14	CASSLVQGADTQYF
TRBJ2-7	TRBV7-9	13	CASSSGGSQTQYF
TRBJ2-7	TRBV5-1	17	CASSLQGAGLGSYEQYF
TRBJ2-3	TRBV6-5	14	CASRGLAGEDTQYF
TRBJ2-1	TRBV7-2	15	CASGARTSGRGEQFF
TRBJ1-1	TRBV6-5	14	CASSYQAGNTEAFF
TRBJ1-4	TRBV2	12	CASSGISEKLFF
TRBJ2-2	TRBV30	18	CAWSVGYFPGLNTGELFF
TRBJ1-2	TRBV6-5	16	CASSYSSMSDIYGYTF
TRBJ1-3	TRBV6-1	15	CASSVGTASGNTIYF
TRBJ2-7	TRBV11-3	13	CASSVTGSYEQYF
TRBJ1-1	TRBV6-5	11	CATKGVTEAFF
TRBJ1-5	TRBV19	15	CASSQQGPRNQPQHF
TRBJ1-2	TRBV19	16	CASSQLNQGHGYGYTF
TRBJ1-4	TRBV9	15	CASSVRGAAYEKLFF
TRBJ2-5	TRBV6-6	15	CASSYGGVSQETQYF
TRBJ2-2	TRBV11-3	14	CASSLTRDTGELFF
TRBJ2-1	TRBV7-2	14	CASIKREMGNEQFF
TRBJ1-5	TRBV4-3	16	CASSQDLSSRNQPQHF
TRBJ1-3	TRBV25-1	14	CASSGRAGGNTIYF
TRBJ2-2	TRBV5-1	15	CASSFYLAGAGELFF